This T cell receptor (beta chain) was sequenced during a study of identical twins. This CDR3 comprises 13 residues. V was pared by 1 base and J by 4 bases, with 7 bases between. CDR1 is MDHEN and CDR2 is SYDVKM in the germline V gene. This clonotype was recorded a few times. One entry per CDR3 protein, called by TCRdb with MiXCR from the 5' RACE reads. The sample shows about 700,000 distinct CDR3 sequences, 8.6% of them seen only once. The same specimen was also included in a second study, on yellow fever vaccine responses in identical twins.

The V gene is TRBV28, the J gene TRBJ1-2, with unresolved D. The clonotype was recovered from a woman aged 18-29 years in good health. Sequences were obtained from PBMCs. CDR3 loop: CASSLLAAYGYTF. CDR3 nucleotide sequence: TGTGCCAGCAGTTTATTGGCAGCCTATGGCTACACCTTC.